This T cell receptor beta chain was captured by sequencing in a study of radiation and T cells in renal cell carcinoma. Study in general: Nephrectomy followed 15 Gy stereotactic body radiation by 4 weeks.

The V and J ends lost 0 bases and 3 bases respectively, with 15 bases between them. The CDR3 has 17 residues. Germline CDR1 reads LGHNA; CDR2 reads YSLEER. Here immunoSEQ multiplex PCR was the method, and the copy in TCRdb shows in-frame clones only, minus some. The sample contains some 150,000 clones, roughly 80% of which appear only once. Time point in this sample: baseline pretreatment blood. Treatment of the sample: 15 Gy SBRT to primary tumor, nephrectomy 4 weeks later. Blood was sampled at baseline, 2 weeks and 4 weeks after SBRT. The chain joins TRBV4-3 to TRBJ1-3; D might be TRBD1 (6 bases). This receptor was obtained from a woman between 45 and 60 years old with renal cell carcinoma. The starting material was blood, obtained from a patient whose treatment included radiotherapy and nephrectomy. CDR3 region: CASSQDAEGVVGNTIYF. The CDR3 nucleotides read TGCGCCAGCAGCCAAGATGCTGAGGGGGTGGTTGGAAACACCATATATTTT.